The clone carrying this TCR beta chain was observed a few times. PCR primers comprised 60 Vbeta and 13 Jbeta primers. The method was immunoSEQ multiplex PCR; TCRdb's version includes in-frame clones alone and lacks a portion of them. The sample yields some 180,000 clones, 76% seen once. CDR3 length: 14 amino acids. Trimming cost V 4 bases and J 5 bases; bases outside gene matches: 5. CDR1 SGHNT and CDR2 YYREEE come from the germline V gene (reference sequence). This entry belongs to a study of cytomegalovirus exposure and HLA in healthy donors. V is TRBV5-4 and J is TRBJ1-1; 10 bases align to TRBD1. The clonotype originates from a man in his late teens or twenties in good health and CMV-seronegative. The specimen sequenced was PBMCs. The CDR3 is CASSPGTGETEAFF. CDR3 sequence (DNA): TGTGCCAGCAGCCCCGGGACAGGGGAAACTGAAGCTTTCTTT.